These T cell receptor beta chains were read from a single sample in a study of blood T cell repertoires in COVID-19. The assay was immunoSEQ multiplex PCR, and TCRdb's table has in-frame clones only and misses some. The sample lists more than 200,000 clones, about 80% occurring once. The material sequenced was peripheral blood. The receptors derive from a man aged 45 to 65 with active or convalescent COVID-19. Both conserved end residues are part of each CDR3. A D gene is named only where the DNA matches it firmly.

V gene,J gene,D gene,CDR3 DNA,CDR3 protein
TRBV30,TRBJ2-7,-,TGTGCCTGGAGTAACCCCAACAGGGTCAGCTCCTACGAGCAGTACTTC,CAWSNPNRVSSYEQYF
TRBV11-1,TRBJ1-1,-,TGTGCCAGCACCCAGGTCCGGGGAAGGACTGAAGCTTTCTTT,CASTQVRGRTEAFF
TRBV30,TRBJ1-3,TRBD1,TGTGCCTGTCCGGACAGGGTTGGAAACACCATATATTTT,CACPDRVGNTIYF
TRBV27,TRBJ1-6,TRBD1,TGTGCCAGCAGTTTACTACAGGGGGTTAATTCACCCCTCCACTTT,CASSLLQGVNSPLHF
TRBV3-1/TRBV3-2,TRBJ2-7,TRBD1,TGTGCCAGCGGCAGGGGGCATAGGTCCTACGAGCAGTACTTC,CASGRGHRSYEQYF
TRBV6-5,TRBJ1-2,TRBD1,TGTGCCAGCAGTACTCCGGACAGGGAGTATGGCTACACCTTC,CASSTPDREYGYTF
TRBV29-1,TRBJ1-2,-,TGCAGCGTTGAAGGGAGGGTGGACTATGGCTACACCTTC,CSVEGRVDYGYTF
TRBV14,TRBJ1-6,-,TGTGCCAGCAGCTATTCGACGGGGGTCGGGTCCTATAATTCACCCCTCCACTTT,CASSYSTGVGSYNSPLHF
TRBV28,TRBJ1-2,TRBD1,TGTGCCAGCAGTTTAACCTCCTCGGGACAGGGAATAATTGGCTACACCTTC,CASSLTSSGQGIIGYTF
TRBV4-1,TRBJ2-4,-,TGCGCCAGCAGCCAAGATCTAACAGTGGGAAACATTCAGTACTTC,CASSQDLTVGNIQYF
TRBV7-2,TRBJ2-7,TRBD2,TGTGCCAGCAGCTTAAGGGGCGGCGGGGGGGCATACGAGCAGTACTTC,CASSLRGGGGAYEQYF